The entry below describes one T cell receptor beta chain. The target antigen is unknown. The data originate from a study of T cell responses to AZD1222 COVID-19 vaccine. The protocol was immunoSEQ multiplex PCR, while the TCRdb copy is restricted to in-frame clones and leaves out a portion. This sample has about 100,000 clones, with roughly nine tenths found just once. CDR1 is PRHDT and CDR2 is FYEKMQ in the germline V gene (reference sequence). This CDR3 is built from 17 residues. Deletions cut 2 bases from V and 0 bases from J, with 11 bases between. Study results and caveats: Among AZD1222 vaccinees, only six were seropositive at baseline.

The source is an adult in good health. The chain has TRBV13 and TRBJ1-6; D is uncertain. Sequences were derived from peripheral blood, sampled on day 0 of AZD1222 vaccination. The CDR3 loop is CASSLSGSSSYNSPLHF. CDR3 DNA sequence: TGTGCCAGCAGCTTAAGCGGTTCTAGCTCCTATAATTCACCCCTCCACTTT.